Below, 2 T cell receptor beta chains from the same sample are listed, as sequenced in a study of tumor-infiltrating lymphocytes in oesophageal squamous cell carcinoma. TCRdb re-derived calls from the PCR reads in MiXCR, one entry per CDR3 protein. The data show over 10,000 distinct CDR3 sequences, around 60% seen once. The sample taken for sequencing was esophageal tumor tissue. Receptor source: a female donor with esophageal squamous cell carcinoma.

This clonotype turned up a few times. The rearrangement joins TRBV7-2 to TRBJ2-3; no clear D. The CDR3 length is 13 residues. Germline CDR1 is SGHTA and CDR2 is FQGNSA. V dropped 5 bases and J dropped 1 base, with 7 bases sitting between them. CDR3 coding DNA: TGTGCCAGCAGCCCTAGTCGCACAGATACGCAGTATTTT. Amino acid sequence: CASSPSRTDTQYF.

The chain combines TRBV10-1 with TRBJ2-3; D not resolved. Trimming took off 0 bases at V and 2 bases at J, with 6 bases between the two ends. This CDR3 comprises 14 residues. Germline V CDR1 and CDR2: WNHNN, SYGVQD (reference sequence). The CDR3 region is CASSESQPTDTQYF. DNA for the CDR3: TGCGCCAGCAGTGAGTCGCAGCCCACAGATACGCAGTATTTT.